This T cell receptor beta chain is from a study of blood T cell repertoires in COVID-19. Study at large: COVID-19 samples collected from the United States, Italy and Spain covered acute and convalescent phases.

Clinical history reported by participants formed the basis on which cohorts were assigned. Cohort 3 donors counted as recovered after two negative PCRs, clearance, or resolved symptoms. Method: immunoSEQ multiplex PCR; TCRdb's copy keeps in-frame clones and lacks some. The data show approximately 200,000 clones, with around 81% seen just once and around 7% held by the top ten. This CDR3 comprises 17 residues. The germline V and J ends were trimmed by 3 bases and 0 bases, with 15 bases remaining between them. Germline CDR1 SGHDT, CDR2 YYEEEE. The specimen sequenced was PBMCs or T cells enriched from blood (not recorded which). The chain joins TRBV5-6 to TRBJ1-4, with D possibly being TRBD1 (5 bases). This sequence originates from a man aged 35-49 years who had recovered from COVID-19. The CDR3 DNA reads TGTGCCAGCAGCTGGGGTGGGGCGATCTCAACTAATGAAAAACTGTTTTTT. It yields the protein CASSWGGAISTNEKLFF. The full variable domain, rest sourced from reference TRBV5-6 and TRBJ1-4, is DAGVTQSPTHLIKTRGQQVTLRCSPKSGHDTVSWYQQALGQGPQFIFQYYEEEERQRGNFPDRFSGHQFPNYSSELNVNALLLGDSALYLCASSWGGAISTNEKLFFGSGTQLSVL.